A selection of T cell receptor beta chains follows, all from one sample in a study of shared clonotypes between healthy human individuals. Only in-frame clones appear in the TCRdb table, and some are missing; sequencing was by immunoSEQ multiplex PCR. Among a few hundred thousand clones listed, more than 95% were seen once. Source material: naive CD4+ T cells sorted from blood. Every receptor here comes from a woman under 40 in good health. Both conserved end residues are part of each CDR3. Fields, in order: V gene, clone size, J gene, D gene, CDR3 protein, CDR3 DNA. D genes are given only for firm matches. Clone size is stated in some rows and not others, as once, few, many or a class when expanded.

V: TRBV5-1
size: -
J: TRBJ2-1
D: TRBD2
CDR3: CASRIAGGPNEQFF
DNA: TGCGCCAGCAGAATAGCGGGAGGGCCAAATGAGCAGTTCTTC

V: TRBV5-8
size: -
J: TRBJ2-4
D: -
CDR3: CASSGIGKNIQYF
DNA: TGTGCCAGCAGCGGGATTGGTAAAAACATTCAGTACTTC

V: TRBV5-1
size: -
J: TRBJ1-3
D: TRBD1
CDR3: CASSSGTDSGNTIYF
DNA: TGCGCCAGCAGCTCGGGGACAGACTCTGGAAACACCATATATTTT

V: TRBV4-2
size: once
J: TRBJ2-1
D: -
CDR3: CASSQVAAADNEQFF
DNA: TGTGCCAGCAGCCAAGTCGCAGCGGCAGACAATGAGCAGTTCTTC

V: TRBV27
size: -
J: TRBJ2-1
D: TRBD1
CDR3: CASSILTGEGTEQFF
DNA: TGTGCCAGCAGTATACTGACAGGGGAAGGTACTGAGCAGTTCTTC

V: TRBV5-4
size: -
J: TRBJ2-4
D: -
CDR3: CASSSPGNANIQYF
DNA: TGTGCCAGCAGCAGCCCGGGAAATGCAAACATTCAGTACTTC

V: TRBV2
size: -
J: TRBJ1-2
D: -
CDR3: CASSHGSYYGYTF
DNA: TGTGCCAGCAGCCACGGGAGCTACTATGGCTACACCTTC

V: TRBV5-4
size: -
J: TRBJ2-5
D: -
CDR3: CASSPASSETQYF
DNA: TGTGCCAGCAGCCCCGCCTCCTCAGAGACCCAGTACTTC

V: TRBV27
size: -
J: TRBJ1-2
D: TRBD1
CDR3: CASSLQRAAGGNGYTF
DNA: TGTGCCAGCAGTCTACAAAGGGCGGCAGGGGGTAATGGCTACACCTTC

V: TRBV5-8
size: -
J: TRBJ2-7
D: TRBD2
CDR3: CASSLAQLAGGGDEQYF
DNA: TGTGCCAGCAGCTTGGCTCAACTAGCGGGAGGGGGCGACGAGCAGTACTTC

V: TRBV19
size: -
J: TRBJ2-6
D: -
CDR3: CASLGRSGANVLTF
DNA: TGTGCCAGCTTGGGGCGCTCTGGGGCCAACGTCCTGACTTTC

V: TRBV11-2
size: -
J: TRBJ2-1
D: -
CDR3: CASSRMRTPNNEQFF
DNA: TGTGCCAGCAGCCGTATGAGGACCCCGAACAATGAGCAGTTCTTC

V: TRBV19
size: -
J: TRBJ1-1
D: -
CDR3: CASSPPRKGNTEAFF
DNA: TGTGCCAGTAGTCCACCGCGGAAGGGGAACACTGAAGCTTTCTTT

V: TRBV25-1
size: -
J: TRBJ2-1
D: -
CDR3: CASSVGTPAFNEQFF
DNA: TGTGCCAGCAGTGTCGGCACTCCTGCATTCAATGAGCAGTTCTTC

V: TRBV18
size: -
J: TRBJ1-4
D: -
CDR3: CASSPGVNEKLFF
DNA: TGTGCCAGCTCACCCGGGGTGAATGAAAAACTGTTTTTT

V: TRBV18
size: -
J: TRBJ1-5
D: -
CDR3: CASSLVAGQGNQPQHF
DNA: TGTGCCAGCTCACTTGTCGCAGGGCAAGGCAATCAGCCCCAGCATTTT

V: TRBV7-2
size: -
J: TRBJ2-7
D: TRBD2
CDR3: CASSFPSRGGTRNYEQYF
DNA: TGTGCCAGCAGCTTCCCTAGCCGAGGCGGGACTAGAAACTACGAGCAGTACTTC

V: TRBV27
size: once
J: TRBJ2-2
D: -
CDR3: CASSLWYGGTNTGELFF
DNA: TGTGCCAGCAGTTTATGGTATGGGGGTACCAACACCGGGGAGCTGTTTTTT

V: TRBV7-9
size: -
J: TRBJ1-4
D: -
CDR3: CASAGLNRVNEKLFF
DNA: TGTGCCAGCGCGGGACTAAACAGGGTTAATGAAAAACTGTTTTTT

V: TRBV5-1
size: -
J: TRBJ2-3
D: -
CDR3: CASSVGTPSTDTQYF
DNA: TGCGCCAGCAGCGTCGGGACTCCTAGCACAGATACGCAGTATTTT

V: TRBV19
size: -
J: TRBJ2-1
D: -
CDR3: CASSIAGRAPYNEQFF
DNA: TGTGCCAGTAGTATAGCCGGCAGGGCCCCCTACAATGAGCAGTTCTTC

V: TRBV28
size: -
J: TRBJ2-2
D: -
CDR3: CASSSLRGPIGELFF
DNA: TGTGCCAGCAGTTCCCTCCGCGGACCGATCGGGGAGCTGTTTTTT

V: TRBV5-1
size: -
J: TRBJ2-1
D: TRBD2
CDR3: CASSWQTGLANEQFF
DNA: TGCGCCAGCAGCTGGCAGACGGGACTAGCCAATGAGCAGTTCTTC

V: TRBV28
size: -
J: TRBJ2-7
D: -
CDR3: CASKADEQYF
DNA: TGTGCCAGCAAGGCGGACGAGCAGTACTTC

V: TRBV11-2
size: -
J: TRBJ2-7
D: -
CDR3: CASSSAGYYEQYF
DNA: TGTGCCAGCAGCTCGGCTGGGTACTACGAGCAGTACTTC

V: TRBV28
size: -
J: TRBJ1-5
D: -
CDR3: CASRQNNQPQHF
DNA: TGTGCCAGCAGGCAGAACAATCAGCCCCAGCATTTT

V: TRBV7-2
size: -
J: TRBJ2-7
D: TRBD2
CDR3: CAGGLAGELEQYF
DNA: TGTGCCGGGGGACTAGCGGGAGAGCTCGAGCAGTACTTC

V: TRBV30
size: -
J: TRBJ2-3
D: -
CDR3: CAWSYGTPTDTQYF
DNA: TGTGCCTGGAGTTACGGGACGCCCACAGATACGCAGTATTTT

V: TRBV7-9
size: -
J: TRBJ2-1
D: -
CDR3: CASSPESTNYNEQFF
DNA: TGTGCCAGCAGTCCCGAGTCTACGAACTACAATGAGCAGTTCTTC

V: TRBV30
size: -
J: TRBJ2-7
D: -
CDR3: CAWSVDYLPGEQYF
DNA: TGTGCCTGGAGTGTCGACTACCTCCCGGGCGAGCAGTACTTC

V: TRBV29-1
size: -
J: TRBJ2-7
D: -
CDR3: CSVKTRLSSYEQYF
DNA: TGCAGCGTTAAAACACGTTTGAGCTCCTACGAGCAGTACTTC

V: TRBV28
size: -
J: TRBJ2-1
D: -
CDR3: CASGGSSYNEQFF
DNA: TGTGCCAGCGGGGGTAGCTCCTACAATGAGCAGTTCTTC

V: TRBV28
size: -
J: TRBJ1-2
D: -
CDR3: CASSFWNNNHGYTF
DNA: TGTGCCAGCAGTTTCTGGAACAATAATCATGGCTACACCTTC

V: TRBV5-4
size: -
J: TRBJ2-4
D: -
CDR3: CASSLAGLAKNIQYF
DNA: TGTGCCAGCAGCTTGGCTGGGTTAGCCAAAAACATTCAGTACTTC

V: TRBV2
size: -
J: TRBJ2-6
D: TRBD2
CDR3: CASRAGSGRASGANVLTF
DNA: TGTGCCAGCAGGGCGGGTAGCGGGAGGGCCTCTGGGGCCAACGTCCTGACTTTC

V: TRBV10-2
size: -
J: TRBJ2-1
D: -
CDR3: CASNPGGAQDNEQFF
DNA: TGCGCCAGCAACCCTGGGGGGGCTCAAGACAATGAGCAGTTCTTC

V: TRBV6-1
size: -
J: TRBJ2-7
D: -
CDR3: CASRPTGQSYEQYF
DNA: TGTGCCAGCAGACCAACGGGGCAGTCCTACGAGCAGTACTTC

V: TRBV2
size: -
J: TRBJ1-1
D: -
CDR3: CASRETGTYNTEAFF
DNA: TGTGCCAGCAGGGAGACCGGGACATACAACACTGAAGCTTTCTTT

V: TRBV6-1
size: -
J: TRBJ1-1
D: -
CDR3: CASSDTTGRVNTEAFF
DNA: TGTGCCAGCAGTGACACAACCGGACGGGTGAACACTGAAGCTTTCTTT

V: TRBV11-2
size: -
J: TRBJ2-2
D: -
CDR3: CASSSPAEGTGELFF
DNA: TGTGCCAGCAGCTCACCAGCGGAGGGCACCGGGGAGCTGTTTTTT

V: TRBV5-8
size: -
J: TRBJ2-7
D: -
CDR3: CASSLARAYEQYF
DNA: TGTGCCAGCAGCTTGGCACGGGCCTACGAGCAGTACTTC

V: TRBV10-3
size: once
J: TRBJ2-1
D: TRBD2
CDR3: CAISSGNSYNEQFF
DNA: TGTGCCATTTCCAGCGGGAACTCCTACAATGAGCAGTTCTTC

V: TRBV19
size: -
J: TRBJ1-5
D: TRBD1
CDR3: CASRPGQGAIVQPQHF
DNA: TGTGCCAGTAGGCCCGGGCAGGGGGCGATAGTTCAGCCCCAGCATTTT

V: TRBV27
size: -
J: TRBJ2-2
D: TRBD2
CDR3: CASSFLLGALAGRGTGELFF
DNA: TGTGCCAGCAGTTTCCTCTTGGGGGCACTAGCGGGAAGGGGTACCGGGGAGCTGTTTTTT

V: TRBV11-2
size: -
J: TRBJ2-5
D: -
CDR3: CASSFEQETQYF
DNA: TGTGCCAGCAGCTTCGAACAAGAGACCCAGTACTTC

V: TRBV28
size: -
J: TRBJ2-1
D: TRBD1
CDR3: CASHRGGTGNNNEQFF
DNA: TGTGCCAGCCATAGAGGTGGGACAGGGAATAACAATGAGCAGTTCTTC

V: TRBV18
size: -
J: TRBJ1-1
D: -
CDR3: CASSLTADMNTEAFF
DNA: TGTGCCAGCTCACTTACGGCTGACATGAACACTGAAGCTTTCTTT

V: TRBV18
size: -
J: TRBJ1-4
D: TRBD1
CDR3: CASSSQRDSTNEKLFF
DNA: TGTGCCAGCTCATCCCAAAGGGACAGTACTAATGAAAAACTGTTTTTT

V: TRBV5-6
size: -
J: TRBJ2-7
D: TRBD1
CDR3: CASSLGWTGDYEQYF
DNA: TGTGCCAGCAGCTTGGGGTGGACAGGCGACTACGAGCAGTACTTC

V: TRBV6-5
size: -
J: TRBJ1-4
D: -
CDR3: CASRKGYGNEKLFF
DNA: TGTGCCAGCAGGAAGGGGTATGGTAATGAAAAACTGTTTTTT

V: TRBV29-1
size: -
J: TRBJ2-7
D: TRBD1
CDR3: CSVEETGGNEQYF
DNA: TGCAGCGTTGAGGAGACAGGGGGCAACGAGCAGTACTTC

V: TRBV13
size: once
J: TRBJ2-6
D: -
CDR3: CASSFPGAGANVLTF
DNA: TGTGCCAGCAGCTTTCCGGGGGCCGGGGCCAACGTCCTGACTTTC